These 18 T cell receptor beta chains were all obtained from the same sample, sequenced in a study of cytomegalovirus exposure and HLA in healthy donors. PCR involved 60 Vbeta and 13 Jbeta primers. Sequencing used immunoSEQ multiplex PCR; TCRdb keeps in-frame clones, though not all of them. The sample shows approximately 120,000 clones, around three quarters of them seen only once. Material: PBMCs. The receptors here all came from a woman aged 45-65 years in good health and CMV-seropositive.

The V call is TRBV6-6, the J call TRBJ1-1, with 9 bases matching TRBD1. The trim removed 7 bases at V and 4 bases at J, leaving 7 bases unmatched. In germline, CDR1 is MNHNY, CDR2 SVGAGI (reference sequence). The CDR3 is 14 amino acids. The DNA of the CDR3 is TGTGCCAGCATACGGGACAGGGTCCGCACTGAAGCTTTCTTT. It translates to CASIRDRVRTEAFF.

The chain carries TRBV23-1 and TRBJ1-5; D is unresolved. TRBV23-1 is designated an ORF whose function remains uncertain. V lost 1 base, J lost 1 base, and 14 bases lay in between. This CDR3 has 17 residues. The DNA of the CDR3 is TGCGCCAGCAGTCAATGGCTTACGATTTGGAGCAATCAGCCCCAGCATTTT. Amino acids: CASSQWLTIWSNQPQHF.

The gene calls are TRBV29-1 and TRBJ2-7; TRBD1 agrees at 8 bases. Trimming at V came to 1 base and at J to 1 base, leaving 3 bases not matched to a gene. CDR3 length equals 14 residues. Germline V gene lookup returns CDR1 SQVTM and CDR2 ANQGSEA. This CDR3 reads CSVEGTGKSYEQYF. CDR3 in DNA: TGCAGCGTTGAAGGGACAGGGAAGTCCTACGAGCAGTACTTC.

The chain uses TRBV5-5 and TRBJ2-7; 8 nucleotides line up with TRBD1. Germline V lookup: CDR1 SGHKS, CDR2 YYEKEE (reference sequence). V was clipped by 4 bases and J by 2 bases; unmatched bases: 8. The CDR3 has 15 amino acids. CDR3 loop: CASSINSDRAYEQYF. CDR3 DNA sequence: TGTGCCAGCAGCATCAACTCGGACAGGGCCTACGAGCAGTACTTC.

The rearrangement uses TRBV5-1 and TRBJ1-4, with 9 nucleotides matching TRBD1. V trimming: 5 bases; J trimming: 5 bases; junction bases outside the gene matches: 7. The germline V gene encodes CDR1 SGHRS and CDR2 YFSETQ. This CDR3 is 15 amino acids long. The CDR3 sequence is CASRTLGQGNEKLFF. CDR3 nucleotide sequence: TGCGCCAGCAGGACCTTGGGACAGGGAAATGAAAAACTGTTTTTT.

The chain has TRBV2 and TRBJ2-7; D might be TRBD1 (6 bases). V dropped 4 bases and J dropped 4 bases, with 8 bases sitting between them. The germline CDR1 and CDR2 sequences are SNHLY and FYNNEI. The CDR3 loop spans 12 amino acids. The DNA for the CDR3 is TGTGCCAGCAGTGGGACAGATTACGAGCAGTACTTC. It specifies CASSGTDYEQYF.

The chain is built from TRBV7-2 and TRBJ1-1; D call uncertain. V lost 1 base and J 2 bases, leaving 8 bases between the germline ends. Germline V gene lookup returns CDR1 SGHTA and CDR2 FQGNSA. The CDR3 loop spans 14 amino acids. Written as DNA, the CDR3 is TGTGCCAGCAGCTTAGGGGCCTACAACACTGAAGCTTTCTTT. It codes for CASSLGAYNTEAFF.

V is TRBV6-1 and J is TRBJ2-3, with 7 positions matching TRBD2. Per the germline V gene, CDR1 is MNHNS and CDR2 is SASEGT. V lost 10 bases to trimming and J lost 3 bases; unmatched junction nucleotides: 7. This CDR3 is built from 13 residues. CDR3 protein: CATLGLWTDTQYF. The CDR3 DNA is TGTGCCACCTTGGGACTATGGACAGATACGCAGTATTTT.

The chain carries TRBV18 and TRBJ2-5; D is possibly TRBD2 (6 bases). The CDR3 length is 14 residues. The germline V gene has CDR1 KGHSH and CDR2 LQKENI. The germline V and J ends were trimmed by 3 bases and 4 bases, with 12 bases remaining between them. CDR3 loop: CASSPSSGGETQYF. CDR3 nucleotides: TGTGCCAGCTCACCGAGTAGCGGTGGAGAGACCCAGTACTTC.

J is TRBJ1-4 and V is TRBV15, with D perhaps matching TRBD1 (5 bases). V lost 4 bases and J lost 8, with 17 bases in between. The CDR3 is 15 amino acids. The germline V gene has CDR1 LNHNV and CDR2 YYDKDF (reference sequence). The CDR3 DNA follows: TGTGCCACCAGCATGGGGGGTCAGAAGGGGGAAAAACTGTTTTTT. It codes for CATSMGGQKGEKLFF.

The CDR3 nucleotides are TGTGCCAGCACCAATCTACGGGATAGCAATCAGCCCCAGCATTTT. It translates to CASTNLRDSNQPQHF. The chain uses TRBV6-6 and TRBJ1-5; D remains ambiguous. V lost 7 bases to trimming and J lost 0 bases, with 13 bases between them. CDR1 and CDR2 (germline): MNHNY, SVGAGI (reference sequence). The CDR3 runs to 15 residues.

This clone occurred once. The V and J genes are TRBV20-1 and TRBJ2-5; D gene uncertain. With the DNA end fitting TRBJ2-7 better, the J assignment may be wrong. The CDR3 is made up of 11 amino acids. Germline V gives CDR1 DFQATT, CDR2 SNEGSKA (reference sequence). DNA for the CDR3: TGCAGTGCTAGCAGGTCCTACGAGCAGTACTTC. This gives the protein CSASRSYEQYF.

This clone came up once. The chain combines TRBV2 with TRBJ2-1; 8 bases match TRBD2. Trimming at V came to 6 bases and at J to 10 bases, leaving 11 bases not matched to a gene. Per the germline V gene, CDR1 is SNHLY and CDR2 is FYNNEI. The CDR3 covers 14 residues. The CDR3 here is CASSPLAAGGEQFF. In DNA, the CDR3 is TGTGCCAGCAGCCCACTAGCGGCGGGCGGGGAGCAGTTCTTC.

This sequence joins TRBV5-1 and TRBJ2-3; the D gene is possibly TRBD2 (6 bases). V was clipped by 0 bases and J by 1 base, with 12 bases between them. In germline, CDR1 is SGHRS, CDR2 YFSETQ. The CDR3 totals 16 residues. The CDR3 nucleotides are TGCGCCAGCAGCTTGGGGGGGGACTTCGGCACAGATACGCAGTATTTT. Translated, it gives CASSLGGDFGTDTQYF.

The genes are TRBV29-1 and TRBJ2-1, with D possibly TRBD1 on 5 matching bases. V dropped 3 bases and J dropped 1 base, with 10 bases sitting between them. This CDR3 is 14 amino acids long. Germline V gene sequence: CDR1 SQVTM, CDR2 ANQGSEA. CDR3 in DNA: TGCAGCGTTGATCGGGCAGGGTCCTACAATGAGCAGTTCTTC. This encodes CSVDRAGSYNEQFF.

V and J are TRBV5-4 and TRBJ2-5, with 7 bases identical to TRBD1. The last part of the DNA fits TRBJ2-7 better; the J call may be wrong. The CDR3 extends over 14 amino acids. Per the germline V gene, CDR1 is SGHNT and CDR2 is YYREEE (reference sequence). The CDR3 sequence: CASSLPGQTYEQYF. In nucleotides, the CDR3 is TGTGCCAGCAGCCTACCGGGACAGACCTACGAGCAGTACTTC.

This clone has just a few counts. The rearrangement joins TRBV7-2 to TRBJ2-2; a weak D match, TRBD2 (6 bases). Trimming took off 4 bases at V and 0 bases at J, with 12 bases between the two ends. The CDR3 is made up of 16 amino acids. Per the germline V gene, CDR1 is SGHTA and CDR2 is FQGNSA. The DNA for the CDR3 is TGTGCCAGCAGCTCCCTGAGCGGGTCGAACACCGGGGAGCTGTTTTTT. It codes for CASSSLSGSNTGELFF.

The chain couples TRBV5-6 to TRBJ2-7, with 8 nucleotides matching TRBD2. The CDR3 is 15 amino acids. Unmatched junction bases numbered 3, after V lost 1 base and J lost 0 bases. Germline V gives CDR1 SGHDT, CDR2 YYEEEE. The CDR3 DNA is TGTGCCAGCAGCTTGTCCGGGGGGGACTCCTACGAGCAGTACTTC. Protein sequence: CASSLSGGDSYEQYF.